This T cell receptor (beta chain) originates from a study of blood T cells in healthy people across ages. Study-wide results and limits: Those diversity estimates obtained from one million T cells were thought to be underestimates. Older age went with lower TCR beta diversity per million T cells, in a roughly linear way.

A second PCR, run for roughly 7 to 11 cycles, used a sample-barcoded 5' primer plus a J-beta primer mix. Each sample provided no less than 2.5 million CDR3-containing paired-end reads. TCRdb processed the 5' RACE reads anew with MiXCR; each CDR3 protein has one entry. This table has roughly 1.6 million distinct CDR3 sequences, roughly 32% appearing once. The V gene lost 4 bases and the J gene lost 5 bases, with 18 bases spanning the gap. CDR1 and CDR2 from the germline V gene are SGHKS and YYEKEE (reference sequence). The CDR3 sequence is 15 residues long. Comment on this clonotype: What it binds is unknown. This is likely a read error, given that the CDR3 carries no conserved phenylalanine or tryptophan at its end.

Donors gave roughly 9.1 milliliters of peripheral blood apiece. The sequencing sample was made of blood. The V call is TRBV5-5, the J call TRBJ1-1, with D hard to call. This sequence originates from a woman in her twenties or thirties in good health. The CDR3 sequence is CASSPFDLMGTEAFL. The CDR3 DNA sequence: TGTGCCAGCAGCCCCTTCGACCTGATGGGGACTGAAGCTTTCCTT.